The next 23 T cell receptor beta chains were all read from a single sample in a study of shared clonotypes between healthy human individuals. Method: immunoSEQ multiplex PCR; TCRdb's copy keeps in-frame clones and lacks some. Of nearly 1,000,000 clones in the sample, about three quarters are singletons; the top ten hold roughly 1.5%. The sample consisted of memory CD4+ T cells sorted from blood. Noted subset: CD45RA-negative fraction. The receptor source for this set is a man aged 18 to 29 in good health.

The chain combines TRBV19 with TRBJ2-4; maybe TRBD1 (5 bases). CDR1 and CDR2 (germline): LNHDA, SQIVND (reference sequence). The V and J ends lost 1 base and 3 bases respectively, with 10 bases between them. The CDR3 runs to 15 residues. CDR3 bases: TGTGCCAGTAGTATAGCGGAAGGGGTCAAAAACATTCAGTACTTC. Its protein product is CASSIAEGVKNIQYF.

This chain links TRBV21-1 with TRBJ2-5. TRBV21-1 is a pseudogene locus. CDR3 length: 10 residues. Written as DNA, the CDR3 is TGTGCCAGCAGCCAGGTACTATCATACTTC. Amino acid sequence: CASSQVLSYF.

This sequence joins TRBV9 and TRBJ1-2; D not certain. V lost 0 bases, J lost 0 bases, and 9 bases lay in between. The CDR3 is made up of 15 amino acids. Germline assignment: CDR1 SGDLS and CDR2 YYNGEE. The CDR3 nucleotides read TGTGCCAGCAGCGTAGCTGGGCCTTCTAACTATGGCTACACCTTC. Translating it yields CASSVAGPSNYGYTF.

This chain uses TRBV6-1 with TRBJ1-2; D unclear. The CDR3 contains 14 residues. The V and J ends lost 6 bases and 3 bases respectively, with 14 bases between them. Germline-derived CDR1 and CDR2 are MNHNS and SASEGT. This chain's CDR3 is CASRELKEDYGYTF. The CDR3 coding sequence is TGTGCCAGCAGAGAGTTAAAGGAGGACTATGGCTACACCTTC.

The chain recombines TRBV9 with TRBJ2-1, with 11 bases that match TRBD2. CDR3 length equals 16 residues. In germline, CDR1 is SGDLS, CDR2 YYNGEE. Trimming removed 4 bases from V and 7 bases from J; junction bases left unmatched: 10. CDR3 nucleotide sequence: TGTGCCAGCAGCCTGAGACTAGCGGGACCAGGGAATGAGCAGTTCTTC. It encodes CASSLRLAGPGNEQFF.

The chain is built from TRBV28 and TRBJ1-6; D not certain. CDR3 size: 12 residues. Germline assignment: CDR1 MDHEN and CDR2 SYDVKM. V lost 6 bases and J 8 bases, leaving 8 bases between the germline ends. CDR3 nucleotides: TGTGCCAGCAGCGATCCTGATTCACCCCTCCACTTT. Amino acids: CASSDPDSPLHF.

At least ten counts were recorded for this clone. This chain joins TRBV30 and TRBJ1-4, with D possibly TRBD1 on 6 matching bases. CDR1 and CDR2 (germline): GTSNPN, SVGIG (reference sequence). The CDR3 runs to 15 residues. Trimming pared 3 bases from V and 7 bases from J, leaving 18 bases between. The CDR3 reads CAWSQEPGAGEKLFF. CDR3 DNA: TGTGCCTGGAGCCAAGAGCCGGGGGCGGGTGAAAAACTGTTTTTT.

In its sample, this clone was seen a few times. V gene TRBV5-6 combines with J gene TRBJ2-6; 9 nucleotides match TRBD2. The CDR3 extends over 17 amino acids. The V segment lost 3 bases and the J segment 3 bases; nucleotides outside the gene matches: 7. In germline, CDR1 is SGHDT, CDR2 YYEEEE. Here the CDR3 reads CASSSLLAGNGANVLTF. CDR3 sequence (DNA): TGTGCCAGCAGCTCGCTACTAGCGGGCAATGGGGCCAACGTCCTGACTTTC.

This chain uses TRBV30 with TRBJ1-2; D ambiguous. This CDR3 is built from 12 residues. Germline CDR1 GTSNPN, CDR2 SVGIG (reference sequence). V was cut by 0 bases and J by 7 bases, with 9 bases left in between. The CDR3 region has the DNA TGTGCCTGGAGTGTAGTCGGGCCTGGCTACACCTTC. It specifies CAWSVVGPGYTF.

The chain is built from TRBV6-1 and TRBJ1-1; TRBD1 is a possible D gene (6 bases). CDR3 size: 16 residues. V was pared by 2 bases and J by 2 bases, with 15 bases between. From germline, CDR1 is MNHNS and CDR2 SASEGT. The CDR3 protein is CASSEYRDRRNTEAFF. The CDR3 DNA reads as TGTGCCAGCAGTGAATACAGAGACAGGAGAAACACTGAAGCTTTCTTT.

This clone appeared a single time. The V call is TRBV9, the J call TRBJ2-5; TRBD2 matches at 10 bases. Germline values: CDR1 SGDLS, CDR2 YYNGEE. The V gene end was trimmed by 0 bases and the J gene end by 2 bases; junction bases not matched to a gene: 7. The CDR3 covers 17 residues. This CDR3 is CASSVGLAGVRQETQYF. The CDR3 coding sequence is TGTGCCAGCAGCGTAGGCCTAGCGGGGGTCCGACAAGAGACCCAGTACTTC.

V gene TRBV5-1 combines with J gene TRBJ1-2; D is undetermined. This CDR3 contains 13 residues. Germline CDR1 SGHRS, CDR2 YFSETQ. The V end lost 4 bases, the J end lost 8 bases, and 15 bases lay between the germline ends. Here the CDR3 DNA reads TGCGCCAGCAGCCCGACCGAGGGTTTGGGCTACACCTTC. Protein sequence: CASSPTEGLGYTF.

The V call is TRBV10-3, the J call TRBJ2-7; TRBD1 aligns across 7 bases. The J segment lost 0 bases and the V segment lost 8 bases, leaving 7 bases of the junction unmatched. The CDR3 spans 14 residues. CDR1 is ENHRY and CDR2 is SYGVKD in the germline V gene. The CDR3 DNA follows: TGTGCCATCGCGACAGGGTGGAGCTCCTACGAGCAGTACTTC. Translating it yields CAIATGWSSYEQYF.

The V gene is TRBV6-5, the J gene TRBJ1-2; D gene ambiguous. The V end was cut by 7 bases, the J end by 3 bases, with 15 bases between. Germline V gene lookup returns CDR1 MNHEY and CDR2 SVGAGI. The CDR3 is 14 amino acids. The CDR3 DNA reads TGTGCCAGCACGAATGGACCGGTGGACTATGGCTACACCTTC. Translated, it gives CASTNGPVDYGYTF.

On this clone itself: An end of the junction differs from the germline gene, which may be a read error. The V and J genes are TRBV13 and TRBJ2-7, with D possibly being TRBD1 (6 bases). Germline assignment: CDR1 PRHDT and CDR2 FYEKMQ (reference sequence). The CDR3 is made up of 14 amino acids. Here the CDR3 reads CASSSRSTGPGSNF. The CDR3 DNA reads as TGTGCCAGCAGCTCCCGCTCGACAGGACCCGGTTCGAACTTC.

The chain joins TRBV7-8 to TRBJ2-7; D tentatively fits TRBD1 or TRBD2 (5 bases each). Germline V gene sequence: CDR1 SGHVS, CDR2 FQNEAQ. V lost 2 bases and J 2 bases, leaving 7 bases between the germline ends. The CDR3 is made up of 13 amino acids. CDR3 in amino acids: CASSLSGPYEQYF. The CDR3 DNA sequence: TGTGCCAGCAGCTTATCGGGACCCTACGAGCAGTACTTC.

The V and J genes are TRBV30 and TRBJ2-6; a possible D gene is TRBD2 (5 bases). V was shortened by 5 bases and J by 1 base, with 12 bases between the two germline ends. The CDR3 spans 15 residues. Germline-derived CDR1 and CDR2 are GTSNPN and SVGIG (reference sequence). CDR3 sequence reads: CAWEMGGSGANVLTF. The CDR3 nucleotides are TGTGCCTGGGAAATGGGCGGGTCTGGGGCCAACGTCCTGACTTTC.

J is TRBJ1-5 and V is TRBV5-8; D gene ambiguous. CDR1 SGHTS and CDR2 YDEGEE come from the germline V gene. This CDR3 contains 15 residues. V was trimmed by 5 bases and J by 1 base, leaving 13 bases between them. CDR3 sequence: CASSPGLTSNQPQHF. The CDR3 DNA is TGTGCCAGCAGTCCCGGACTTACGAGCAATCAGCCCCAGCATTTT.

Points on this clone: The junction and the germline gene differ at one end; a read error may be behind it. This CDR3 is also generated by other DNA sequences in the sample. The chain couples TRBV30 to TRBJ2-3, with D perhaps TRBD2 (5 bases). CDR1 is GTSNPN, CDR2 SVGIG, per germline (reference sequence). This CDR3 comprises 12 residues. The CDR3 spells CAWAGGTDTQYF. CDR3 in DNA: TGTGCCTGGGCGGGTGGCACGGATACGCAGTATTTT. Using reference TRBV30 and TRBJ2-3 for the parts outside the CDR3, the full variable domain is SQTIHQWPATLVQPVGSPLSLECTVEGTSNPNLYWYRQAAGRGLQLLFYSVGIGQISSEVPQNLSASRPQDRQFILSSKKLLLSDSGFYLCAWAGGTDTQYFGPGTRLTVL.

The CDR3 loop is CASSQDEGKAQPQHF. Written as DNA, the CDR3 is TGCGCCAGCAGCCAAGATGAGGGGAAGGCCCAGCCCCAGCATTTT. This chain uses TRBV4-1 with TRBJ1-5, with D tentatively TRBD1 (5 bases). The CDR3 runs to 15 residues. The V end was cut by 0 bases, the J end by 7 bases, with 13 bases between. Germline assignment: CDR1 MGHRA and CDR2 YSYEKL.

V is TRBV14 and J is TRBJ1-3; TRBD1 might be the D (6 bases). CDR1 is SGHDN, CDR2 FVKESK, per germline. This CDR3 region has 15 residues. V lost 1 base and J lost 4, with 11 bases in between. Here the CDR3 reads CASSQGPGGGNTIYF. CDR3 bases: TGTGCCAGCAGCCAAGGCCCCGGGGGCGGAAACACCATATATTTT.

The gene calls are TRBV5-1 and TRBJ1-4; 7 positions agree with TRBD1. Losses at the gene ends were 5 bases for V and 3 bases for J; bases not matched to a gene: 7. Germline loops: CDR1 SGHRS, CDR2 YFSETQ. This CDR3 spans 15 amino acids. The CDR3 DNA reads TGCGCCAGCAGGATTAGGGGACAGTCTAATGAAAAACTGTTTTTT. Encoded protein: CASRIRGQSNEKLFF. Supplemented by reference TRBV5-1 and TRBJ1-4, the full variable domain reads KAGVTQTPRYLIKTRGQQVTLSCSPISGHRSVSWYQQTPGQGLQFLFEYFSETQRNKGNFPGRFSGRQFSNSRSEMNVSTLELGDSALYLCASRIRGQSNEKLFFGSGTQLSVL.

V is TRBV6-5 and J is TRBJ2-7; D remains ambiguous. The V gene's germline CDR1 is MNHEY and CDR2 SVGAGI. The length of the CDR3 is 13 residues. The V and J ends lost 0 bases and 6 bases respectively, with 9 bases between them. The CDR3 sequence: CASSYSRDTEQYF. CDR3 bases: TGTGCCAGCAGTTACTCGCGAGACACCGAGCAGTACTTC.